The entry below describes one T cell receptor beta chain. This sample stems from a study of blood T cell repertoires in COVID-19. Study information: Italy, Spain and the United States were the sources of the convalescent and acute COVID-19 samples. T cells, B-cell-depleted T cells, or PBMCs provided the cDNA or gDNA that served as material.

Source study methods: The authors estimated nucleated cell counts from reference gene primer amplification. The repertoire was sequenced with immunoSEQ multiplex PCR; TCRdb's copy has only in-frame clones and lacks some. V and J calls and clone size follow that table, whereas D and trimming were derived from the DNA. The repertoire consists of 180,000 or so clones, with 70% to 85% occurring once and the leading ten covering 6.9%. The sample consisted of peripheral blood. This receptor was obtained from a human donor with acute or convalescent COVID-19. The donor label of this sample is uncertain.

The CDR3 spells CASNGGGNTIYF. In DNA, the CDR3 is TGTGCCAGTAACGGGGGTGGAAACACCATATATTTT. This chain joins TRBV19 and TRBJ1-3; TRBD1 might be the D (5 bases). Germline CDR1 LNHDA, CDR2 SQIVND (reference sequence). V gave up 7 bases and J gave up 3 bases, with 7 bases separating them. CDR3 length: 12 amino acids. Filled out from reference TRBV19 and TRBJ1-3, the complete variable domain reads DGGITQSPKYLFRKEGQNVTLSCEQNLNHDAMYWYRQDPGQGLRLIYYSQIVNDFQKGDIAEGYSVSREKKESFPLTVTSAQKNPTAFYLCASNGGGNTIYFGEGSWLTVV.